This T cell receptor (beta chain) was sequenced in a study of cytomegalovirus exposure and HLA in healthy donors. Germline CDR1 is ENHRY and CDR2 is SYGVKD. J gave up 4 bases and V 10 bases, and 6 bases lay outside the gene matches. The CDR3 has 13 residues. Study observations and caveats: Presence/absence analyses supposed approximately even sequencing depth among donors.

Primers for the PCR totalled 60 Vbeta and 13 Jbeta. The assay was immunoSEQ multiplex PCR, and TCRdb's table has in-frame clones only and misses some. The repertoire has 150,000 to 200,000 clones, around 80% of them found once; the top ten carry approximately 4%. In the case of this clone: What it binds is not known.

The rearrangement joins TRBV10-3 to TRBJ2-7; 11 bases line up with TRBD2. This receptor was identified in a woman in her 30s in good health and CMV-seropositive. The source material was PBMCs. CDR3 sequence (DNA): TGTGCCACTTTAGCGGGGGGGAAATACGAGCAGTACTTC. Protein sequence: CATLAGGKYEQYF.